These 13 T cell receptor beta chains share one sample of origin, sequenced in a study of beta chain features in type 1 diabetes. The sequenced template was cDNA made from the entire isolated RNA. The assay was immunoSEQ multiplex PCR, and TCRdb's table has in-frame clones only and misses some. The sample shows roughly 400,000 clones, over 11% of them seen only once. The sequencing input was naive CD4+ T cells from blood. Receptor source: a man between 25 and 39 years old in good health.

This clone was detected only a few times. The CDR3 here is CASSKVLAGGPGLYNEQFF. CDR3 in DNA: TGTGCCAGCAGCAAAGTCCTAGCGGGAGGCCCCGGCCTTTACAATGAGCAGTTCTTC. V and J are TRBV21-1 and TRBJ2-1; the table's D call, TRBD2, has no DNA check behind it. TRBV21-1 is marked as a pseudogene. The CDR3 contains 19 residues.

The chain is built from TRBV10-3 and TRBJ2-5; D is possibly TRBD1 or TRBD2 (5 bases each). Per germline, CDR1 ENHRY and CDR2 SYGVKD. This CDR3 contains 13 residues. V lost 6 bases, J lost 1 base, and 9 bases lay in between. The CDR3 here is CAIRGPLQETQYF. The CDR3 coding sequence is TGTGCCATCAGGGGACCCCTCCAAGAGACCCAGTACTTC.

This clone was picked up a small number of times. CDR3 DNA sequence: TGTGCCAGCAGTTTATCGGTAGGGGCCTACGAGCAGTACGTC. It translates to CASSLSVGAYEQYV. This chain links TRBV27 with TRBJ2-7, with D possibly matching TRBD1 (5 bases). This CDR3 is built from 14 residues. The germline V gene encodes CDR1 MNHEY and CDR2 SMNVEV (reference sequence). V was shortened by 0 bases and J by 2 bases, with 8 bases between the two germline ends.

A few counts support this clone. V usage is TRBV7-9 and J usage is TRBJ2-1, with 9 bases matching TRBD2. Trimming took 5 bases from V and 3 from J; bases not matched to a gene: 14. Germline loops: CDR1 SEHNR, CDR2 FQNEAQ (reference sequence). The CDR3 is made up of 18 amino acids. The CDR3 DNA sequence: TGTGCCAGCAGCCTTAGAGCGGATAGCGGGAGAGACTACAATGAGCAGTTCTTC. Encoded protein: CASSLRADSGRDYNEQFF.

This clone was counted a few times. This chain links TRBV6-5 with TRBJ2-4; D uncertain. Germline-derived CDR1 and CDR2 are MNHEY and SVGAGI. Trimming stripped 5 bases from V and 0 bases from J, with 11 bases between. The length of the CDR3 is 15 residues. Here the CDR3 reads CASSGPMGAKNIQYF. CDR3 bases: TGTGCCAGCAGTGGCCCAATGGGAGCCAAAAACATTCAGTACTTC.

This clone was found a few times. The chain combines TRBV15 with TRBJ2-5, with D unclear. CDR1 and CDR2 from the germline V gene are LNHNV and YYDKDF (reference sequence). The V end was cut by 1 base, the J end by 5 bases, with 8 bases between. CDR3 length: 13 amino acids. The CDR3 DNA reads TGTGCCACCAGCAGAGTTGTTGTTGAGACCCAGTACTTC. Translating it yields CATSRVVVETQYF. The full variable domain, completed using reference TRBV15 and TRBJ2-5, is DAMVIQNPRYQVTQFGKPVTLSCSQTLNHNVMYWYQQKSSQAPKLLFHYYDKDFNNEADTPDNFQSRRPNTSFCFLDIRSPGLGDTAMYLCATSRVVVETQYFGPGTRLLVL.

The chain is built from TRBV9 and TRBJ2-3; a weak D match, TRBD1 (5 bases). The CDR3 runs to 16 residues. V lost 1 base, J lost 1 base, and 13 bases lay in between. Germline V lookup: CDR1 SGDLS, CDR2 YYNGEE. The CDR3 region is CASSVFQGAGTDTQYF. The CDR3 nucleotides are TGTGCCAGCAGCGTATTTCAGGGTGCGGGCACAGATACGCAGTATTTT.

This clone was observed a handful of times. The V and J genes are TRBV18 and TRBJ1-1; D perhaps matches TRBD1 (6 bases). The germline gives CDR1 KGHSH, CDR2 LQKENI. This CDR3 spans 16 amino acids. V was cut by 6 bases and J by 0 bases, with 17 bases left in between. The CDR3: CASSTQRQVMNTEAFF. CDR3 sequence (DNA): TGTGCCAGCTCTACCCAACGACAGGTTATGAACACTGAAGCTTTCTTT.

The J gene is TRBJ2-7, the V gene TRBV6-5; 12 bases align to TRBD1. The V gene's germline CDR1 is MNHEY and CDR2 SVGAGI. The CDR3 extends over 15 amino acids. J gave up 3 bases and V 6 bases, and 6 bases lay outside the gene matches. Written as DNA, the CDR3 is TGTGCCAGCAGCCGCGGGACAGGGGGCGACTACGAGCAGTACTTC. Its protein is CASSRGTGGDYEQYF.

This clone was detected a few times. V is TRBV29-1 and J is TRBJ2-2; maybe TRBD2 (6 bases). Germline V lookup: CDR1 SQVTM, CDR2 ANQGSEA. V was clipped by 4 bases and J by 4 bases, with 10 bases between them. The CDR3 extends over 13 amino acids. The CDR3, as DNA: TGCAGCGTTGTATCGGGAGTCACCGGGGAGCTGTTTTTT. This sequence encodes CSVVSGVTGELFF.

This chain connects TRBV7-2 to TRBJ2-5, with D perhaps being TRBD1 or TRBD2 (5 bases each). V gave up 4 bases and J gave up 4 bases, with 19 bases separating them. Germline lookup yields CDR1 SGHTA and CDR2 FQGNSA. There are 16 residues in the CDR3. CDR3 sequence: CASSYTRGTSGETQYF. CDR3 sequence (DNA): TGTGCCAGCAGCTACACAAGGGGAACCAGCGGAGAGACCCAGTACTTC.

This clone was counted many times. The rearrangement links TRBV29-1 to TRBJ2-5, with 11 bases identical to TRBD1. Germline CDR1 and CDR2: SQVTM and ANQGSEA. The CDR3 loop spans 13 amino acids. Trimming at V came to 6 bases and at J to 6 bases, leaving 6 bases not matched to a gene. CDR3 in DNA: TGCAGCGTGACGGACAGGGGGCGGCAGACCCAGTACTTC. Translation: CSVTDRGRQTQYF.

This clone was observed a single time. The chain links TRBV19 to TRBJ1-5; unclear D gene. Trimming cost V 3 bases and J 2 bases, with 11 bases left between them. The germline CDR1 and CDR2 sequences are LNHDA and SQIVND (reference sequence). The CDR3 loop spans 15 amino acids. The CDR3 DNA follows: TGTGCCAGTAGTATTCCAGGTGTGGGCAATCAGCCCCAGCATTTT. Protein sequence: CASSIPGVGNQPQHF.